These 9 T cell receptor beta chains came from one sample sequenced in a study of control samples from healthy donors and cancer patients. The protocol was immunoSEQ multiplex PCR, while the TCRdb copy is restricted to in-frame clones and leaves out a portion. The sample records around 85,000 clones, about 93% being singletons. The sequenced sample consisted of blood. Source of these receptors: a woman under 30 in good health.

Concerning this clone: One end of the junction fails to match germline, which may point to a read error. The genes are TRBV7-7 and TRBJ2-5; TRBD2 agrees at 9 bases. The germline gives CDR1 SSHAT, CDR2 FNYEAQ (reference sequence). CDR3 length: 16 residues. The DNA for the CDR3 is TGTGCTAGCAGCTTAGGAGCGGGGGGCCAGGAAGAGACCCAGTACTTC. This encodes CASSLGAGGQEETQYF. The full variable domain, completed using reference TRBV7-7 and TRBJ2-5, is GAGVSQSPRYKVTKRGQDVTLRCDPISSHATLYWYQQALGQGPEFLTYFNYEAQPDKSGLPSDRFSAERPEGSISTLTIQRTEQRDSAMYRCASSLGAGGQEETQYFGPGTRLLVL.

The rearrangement links TRBV29-1 to TRBJ2-7, with 9 nucleotides matching TRBD1. The V and J ends lost 4 bases and 5 bases, in that order; junction bases with no gene match: 3. Germline assignment: CDR1 SQVTM and CDR2 ANQGSEA. The CDR3 is 12 residues long. This CDR3 reads CSVGNRGHEQYF. The DNA of the CDR3 is TGCAGCGTTGGGAACAGGGGGCACGAGCAGTACTTC.

The chain carries TRBV5-1 and TRBJ2-6; D uncertain. This CDR3 has 16 amino acids. Germline values: CDR1 SGHRS, CDR2 YFSETQ. The V and J ends lost 1 base and 0 bases respectively, with 8 bases between them. The CDR3 nucleotides are TGCGCCAGCAGCTTGCCAGGAGTCTCTGGGGCCAACGTCCTGACTTTC. Translated: CASSLPGVSGANVLTF.

The gene calls are TRBV13 and TRBJ2-1; D assignment may be TRBD1 or TRBD2 (6 bases each). V lost 5 bases and J 7 bases, leaving 18 bases between the germline ends. From germline, CDR1 is PRHDT and CDR2 FYEKMQ (reference sequence). This CDR3 comprises 15 residues. As DNA, the CDR3 is TGTGCCAGCAGCCAAGTTGGAGGGGGAAGAAATGAGCAGTTCTTC. It translates to CASSQVGGGRNEQFF.

CDR3 residues: CASDSGTGNTGELFF. CDR3 DNA: TGTGCCAGCGACTCCGGGACAGGGAACACCGGGGAGCTGTTTTTT. The genes are TRBV2 and TRBJ2-2; 8 bases are shared with TRBD1. CDR1 is SNHLY, CDR2 FYNNEI, per germline. The V gene end was trimmed by 8 bases and the J gene end by 1 base; junction bases not matched to a gene: 6. The CDR3 covers 15 residues.

CDR3 sequence (DNA): TGCAGCGTTTTAAGAGAGGGATACACCGGGGAGCTGTTTTTT. Translation: CSVLREGYTGELFF. The chain carries TRBV29-1 and TRBJ2-2; D possibly corresponds to TRBD2 (5 bases). V gave up 5 bases and J gave up 3 bases, with 13 bases separating them. The V gene's germline CDR1 is SQVTM and CDR2 ANQGSEA. The CDR3 runs 14 residues.

The chain employs TRBV20-1 and TRBJ2-2, with D possibly TRBD1 on 5 matching bases. Between the trimmed V and J ends, which lost 3 bases and 5 bases, there was a span of 16 bases. The CDR3 is 15 residues long. Germline values: CDR1 DFQATT, CDR2 SNEGSKA (reference sequence). The CDR3 is CSASVGAYRTGELFF. The CDR3 bases are TGCAGTGCTAGTGTAGGGGCGTATAGGACCGGGGAGCTGTTTTTT.

The gene calls are TRBV9 and TRBJ2-7, with D perhaps given as TRBD1 or TRBD2 (5 bases each). Trimming pared 4 bases from V and 1 base from J, leaving 18 bases between. The germline CDR1 and CDR2 sequences are SGDLS and YYNGEE. This CDR3 spans 16 amino acids. The CDR3 DNA reads as TGTGCCAGCAGCCGCACGATGGGGGTGAAATCCTACGAGCAGTACTTC. It translates to CASSRTMGVKSYEQYF.

The rearrangement uses TRBV21-1 and TRBJ2-5; the table calls TRBD2, which could not be checked here. TRBV21-1 is marked as a pseudogene. The CDR3 runs to 17 residues. CDR3 bases: TGTGCCAGCAGCAAAGTGGGGACTAGCGGACCACAAGAGACCCAGTACTTC. This translates into CASSKVGTSGPQETQYF.